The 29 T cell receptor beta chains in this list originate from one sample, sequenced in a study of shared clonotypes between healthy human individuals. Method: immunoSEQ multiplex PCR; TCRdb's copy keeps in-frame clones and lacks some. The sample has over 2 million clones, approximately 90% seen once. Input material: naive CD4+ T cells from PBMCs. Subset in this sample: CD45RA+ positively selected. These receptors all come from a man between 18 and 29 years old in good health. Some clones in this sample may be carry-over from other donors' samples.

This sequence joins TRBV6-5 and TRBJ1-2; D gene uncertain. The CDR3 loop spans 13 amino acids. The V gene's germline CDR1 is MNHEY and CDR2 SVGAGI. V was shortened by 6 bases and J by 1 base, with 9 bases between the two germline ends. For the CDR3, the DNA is TGTGCCAGCAGGAGGGATATTAACTATGGCTACACCTTC. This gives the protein CASRRDINYGYTF.

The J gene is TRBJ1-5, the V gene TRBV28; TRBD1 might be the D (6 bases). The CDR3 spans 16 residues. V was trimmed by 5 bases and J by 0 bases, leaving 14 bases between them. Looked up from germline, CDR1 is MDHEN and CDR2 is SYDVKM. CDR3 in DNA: TGTGCCAGCAGTCCTCGTCAGGGGTATAGCAATCAGCCCCAGCATTTT. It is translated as CASSPRQGYSNQPQHF.

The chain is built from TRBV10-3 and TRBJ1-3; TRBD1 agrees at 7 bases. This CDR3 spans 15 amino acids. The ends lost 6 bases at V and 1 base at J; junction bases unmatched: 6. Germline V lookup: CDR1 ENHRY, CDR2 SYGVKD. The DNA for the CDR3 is TGTGCCATCAGGGATACGACAGGGTCTGGAAACACCATATATTTT. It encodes CAIRDTTGSGNTIYF.

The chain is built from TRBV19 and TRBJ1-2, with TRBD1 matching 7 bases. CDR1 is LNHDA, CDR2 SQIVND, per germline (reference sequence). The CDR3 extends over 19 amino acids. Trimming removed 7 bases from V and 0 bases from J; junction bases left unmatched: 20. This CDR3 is CASNLRGGQEHSANYGYTF. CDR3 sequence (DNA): TGTGCCAGTAACCTGAGGGGAGGACAGGAACATTCAGCTAACTATGGCTACACCTTC.

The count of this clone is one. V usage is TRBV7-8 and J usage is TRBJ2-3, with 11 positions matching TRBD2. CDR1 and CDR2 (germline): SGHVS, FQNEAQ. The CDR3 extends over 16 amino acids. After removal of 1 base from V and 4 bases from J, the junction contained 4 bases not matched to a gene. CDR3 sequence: CASSLVLAGGADTQYF. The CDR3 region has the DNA TGTGCCAGCAGCTTAGTCCTAGCGGGAGGAGCAGATACGCAGTATTTT.

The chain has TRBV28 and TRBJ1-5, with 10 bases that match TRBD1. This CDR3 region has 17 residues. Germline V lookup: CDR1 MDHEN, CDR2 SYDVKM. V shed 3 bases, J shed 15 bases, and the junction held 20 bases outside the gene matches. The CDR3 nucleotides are TGTGCCAGCAGTTTGTCCTTGGGGGGGACCGGGACAGGGGTTTCGCATTTT. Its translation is CASSLSLGGTGTGVSHF.

The CDR3 loop is CASSLLRGEKLFF. The CDR3 DNA reads TGTGCCAGCAGCTTGTTAAGGGGAGAAAAACTGTTTTTT. The chain couples TRBV5-8 to TRBJ1-4, with D perhaps TRBD1 (5 bases). This CDR3 has 13 residues. Germline V gene data show CDR1 as SGHTS and CDR2 as YDEGEE. V lost 1 base and J 8 bases, leaving 9 bases between the germline ends.

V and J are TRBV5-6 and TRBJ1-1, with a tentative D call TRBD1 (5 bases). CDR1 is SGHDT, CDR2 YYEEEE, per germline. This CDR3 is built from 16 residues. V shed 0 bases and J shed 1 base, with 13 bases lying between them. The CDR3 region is CASSLVSGSRNTEAFF. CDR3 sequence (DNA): TGTGCCAGCAGCTTGGTATCAGGGAGCCGGAACACTGAAGCTTTCTTT.

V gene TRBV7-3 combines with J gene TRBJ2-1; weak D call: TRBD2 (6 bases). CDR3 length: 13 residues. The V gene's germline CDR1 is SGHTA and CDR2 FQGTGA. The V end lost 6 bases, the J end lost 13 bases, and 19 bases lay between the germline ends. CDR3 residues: CASSLRGGTEQFF. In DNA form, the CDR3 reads TGTGCCAGCAGTCTTCGTGGAGGGACGGAACAGTTCTTC.

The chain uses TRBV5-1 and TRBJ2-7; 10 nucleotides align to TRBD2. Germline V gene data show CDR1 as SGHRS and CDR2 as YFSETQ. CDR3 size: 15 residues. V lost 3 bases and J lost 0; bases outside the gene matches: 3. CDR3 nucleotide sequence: TGCGCCAGCAGCTGGACTAGCGGAGGCTCCTACGAGCAGTACTTC. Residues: CASSWTSGGSYEQYF.

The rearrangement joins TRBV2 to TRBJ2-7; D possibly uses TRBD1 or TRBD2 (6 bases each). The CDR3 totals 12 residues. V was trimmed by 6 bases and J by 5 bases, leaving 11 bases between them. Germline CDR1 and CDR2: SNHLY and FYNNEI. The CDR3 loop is CASSRGRDEQYF. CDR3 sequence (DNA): TGTGCCAGCAGCCGGGGGCGGGACGAGCAGTACTTC.

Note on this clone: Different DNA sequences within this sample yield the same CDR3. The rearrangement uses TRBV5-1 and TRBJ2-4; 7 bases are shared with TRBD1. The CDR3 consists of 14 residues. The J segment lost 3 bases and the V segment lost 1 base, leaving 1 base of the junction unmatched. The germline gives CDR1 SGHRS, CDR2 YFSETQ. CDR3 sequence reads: CASSLSGGKNIQYF. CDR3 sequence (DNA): TGCGCCAGCAGCTTGTCAGGGGGCAAAAACATTCAGTACTTC.

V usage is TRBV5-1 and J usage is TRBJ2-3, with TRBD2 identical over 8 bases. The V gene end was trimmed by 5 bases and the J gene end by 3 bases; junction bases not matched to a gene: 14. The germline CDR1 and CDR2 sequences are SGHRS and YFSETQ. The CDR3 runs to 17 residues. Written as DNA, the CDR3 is TGCGCCAGCAGTCCCCGGAGTCCCAGCGGGAGTACAGATACGCAGTATTTT. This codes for CASSPRSPSGSTDTQYF.

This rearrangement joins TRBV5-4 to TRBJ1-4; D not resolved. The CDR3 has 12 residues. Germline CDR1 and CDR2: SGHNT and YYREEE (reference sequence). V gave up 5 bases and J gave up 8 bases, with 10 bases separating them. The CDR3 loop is CASSWPGEKLFF. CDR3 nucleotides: TGTGCCAGCAGTTGGCCCGGGGAAAAACTGTTTTTT.

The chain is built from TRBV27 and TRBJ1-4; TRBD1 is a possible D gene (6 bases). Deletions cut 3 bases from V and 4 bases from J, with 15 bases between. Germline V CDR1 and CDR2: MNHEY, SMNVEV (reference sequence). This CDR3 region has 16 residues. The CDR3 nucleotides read TGTGCCAGCAGTTTTAGGTGGGGGCTGAGTAATGAAAAACTGTTTTTT. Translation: CASSFRWGLSNEKLFF.

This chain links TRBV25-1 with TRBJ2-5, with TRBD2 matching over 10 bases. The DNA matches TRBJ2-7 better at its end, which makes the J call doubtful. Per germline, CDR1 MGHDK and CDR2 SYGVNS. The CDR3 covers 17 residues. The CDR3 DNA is TGTGCCAGCAGTGAAACCCGCCCTAGCGGGAGCCGGGGCGAGCAGTACTTC. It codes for CASSETRPSGSRGEQYF.

The CDR3 bases are TGTGCCAGCAGCTCCGGGACTCGGTACACAGATACGCAGTATTTT. Its protein is CASSSGTRYTDTQYF. This sequence joins TRBV28 and TRBJ2-3, with D possibly TRBD2 on 6 matching bases. Trimming stripped 6 bases from V and 2 bases from J, with 15 bases between. Germline V gene sequence: CDR1 MDHEN, CDR2 SYDVKM. This CDR3 spans 15 amino acids.

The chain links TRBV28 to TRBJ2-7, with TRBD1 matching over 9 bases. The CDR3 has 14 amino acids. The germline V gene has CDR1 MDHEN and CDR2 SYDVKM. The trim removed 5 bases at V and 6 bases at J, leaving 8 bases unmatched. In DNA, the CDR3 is TGTGCCAGCAGTAGAGGGACAGGGAGAGTCGAGCAGTACTTC. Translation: CASSRGTGRVEQYF.

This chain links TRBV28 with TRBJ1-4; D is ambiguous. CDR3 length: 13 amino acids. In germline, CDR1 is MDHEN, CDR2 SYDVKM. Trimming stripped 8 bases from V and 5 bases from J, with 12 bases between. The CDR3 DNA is TGTGCCAGCGATAGTCGAGAGAATGAAAAACTGTTTTTT. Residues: CASDSRENEKLFF.

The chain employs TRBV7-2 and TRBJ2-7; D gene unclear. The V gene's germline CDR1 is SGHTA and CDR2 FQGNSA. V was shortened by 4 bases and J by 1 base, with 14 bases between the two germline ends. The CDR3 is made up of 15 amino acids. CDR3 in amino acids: CASSSPDKNSYEQYF. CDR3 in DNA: TGTGCCAGCAGCTCGCCAGACAAAAATTCCTACGAGCAGTACTTC. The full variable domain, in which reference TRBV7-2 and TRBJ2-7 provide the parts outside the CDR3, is GAGVSQSPSNKVTEKGKDVELRCDPISGHTALYWYRQSLGQGLEFLIYFQGNSAPDKSGLPSDRFSAERTGGSVSTLTIQRTQQEDSAVYLCASSSPDKNSYEQYFGPGTRLTVT.

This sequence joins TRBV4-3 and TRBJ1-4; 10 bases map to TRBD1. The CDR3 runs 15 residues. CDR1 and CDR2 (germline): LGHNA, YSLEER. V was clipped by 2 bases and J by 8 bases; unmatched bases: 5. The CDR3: CASSQSGTGEEKLFF. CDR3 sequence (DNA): TGCGCCAGCAGCCAATCCGGGACAGGGGAAGAAAAACTGTTTTTT.

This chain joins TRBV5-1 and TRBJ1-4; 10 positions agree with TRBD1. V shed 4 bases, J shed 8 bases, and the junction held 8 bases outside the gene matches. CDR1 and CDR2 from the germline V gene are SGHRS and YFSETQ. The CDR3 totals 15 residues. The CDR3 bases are TGCGCCAGCAGCCCCCTGACAGGGGGCCGGGAAAAACTGTTTTTT. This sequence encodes CASSPLTGGREKLFF. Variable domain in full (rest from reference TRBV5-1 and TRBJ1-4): KAGVTQTPRYLIKTRGQQVTLSCSPISGHRSVSWYQQTPGQGLQFLFEYFSETQRNKGNFPGRFSGRQFSNSRSEMNVSTLELGDSALYLCASSPLTGGREKLFFGSGTQLSVL.

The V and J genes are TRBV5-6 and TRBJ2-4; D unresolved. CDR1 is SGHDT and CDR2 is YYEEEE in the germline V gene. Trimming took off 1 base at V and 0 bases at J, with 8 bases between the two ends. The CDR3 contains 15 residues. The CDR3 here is CASSLLRLAKNIQYF. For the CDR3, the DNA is TGTGCCAGCAGCTTGCTCCGACTAGCCAAAAACATTCAGTACTTC. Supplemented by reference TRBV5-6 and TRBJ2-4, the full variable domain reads DAGVTQSPTHLIKTRGQQVTLRCSPKSGHDTVSWYQQALGQGPQFIFQYYEEEERQRGNFPDRFSGHQFPNYSSELNVNALLLGDSALYLCASSLLRLAKNIQYFGAGTRLSVL.

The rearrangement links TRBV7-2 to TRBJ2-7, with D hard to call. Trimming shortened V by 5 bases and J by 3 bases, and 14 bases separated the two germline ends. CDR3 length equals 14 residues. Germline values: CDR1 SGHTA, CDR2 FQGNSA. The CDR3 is CASSPRAQVYEQYF. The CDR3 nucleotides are TGTGCCAGCAGCCCTCGGGCCCAAGTCTACGAGCAGTACTTC.

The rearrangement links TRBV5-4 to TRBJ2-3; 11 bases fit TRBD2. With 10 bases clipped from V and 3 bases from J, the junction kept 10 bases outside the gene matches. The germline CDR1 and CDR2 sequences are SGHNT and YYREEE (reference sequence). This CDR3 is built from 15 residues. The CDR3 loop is CAGSTSGTTTDTQYF. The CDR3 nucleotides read TGTGCCGGCTCGACTAGCGGGACAACAACAGATACGCAGTATTTT.

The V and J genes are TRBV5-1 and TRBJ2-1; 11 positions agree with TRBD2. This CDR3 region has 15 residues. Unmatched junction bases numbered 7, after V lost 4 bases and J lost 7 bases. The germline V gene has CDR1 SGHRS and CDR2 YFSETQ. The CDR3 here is CASSNGTSGINEQFF. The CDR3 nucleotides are TGCGCCAGCAGCAACGGGACTAGCGGAATTAATGAGCAGTTCTTC. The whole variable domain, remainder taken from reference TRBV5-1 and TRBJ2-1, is KAGVTQTPRYLIKTRGQQVTLSCSPISGHRSVSWYQQTPGQGLQFLFEYFSETQRNKGNFPGRFSGRQFSNSRSEMNVSTLELGDSALYLCASSNGTSGINEQFFGPGTRLTVL.

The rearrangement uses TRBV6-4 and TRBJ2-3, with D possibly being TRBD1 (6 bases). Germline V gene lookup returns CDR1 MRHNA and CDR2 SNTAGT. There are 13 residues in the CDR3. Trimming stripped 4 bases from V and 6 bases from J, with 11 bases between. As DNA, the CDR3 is TGTGCCAGCAGTGCACAGGGTGGCGATACGCAGTATTTT. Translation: CASSAQGGDTQYF.

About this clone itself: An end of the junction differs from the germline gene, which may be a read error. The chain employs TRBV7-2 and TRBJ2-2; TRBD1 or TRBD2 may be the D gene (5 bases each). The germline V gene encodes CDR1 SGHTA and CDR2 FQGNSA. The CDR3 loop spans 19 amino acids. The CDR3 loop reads CAGSFGSASRGIVPGELFF. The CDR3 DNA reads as TGTGCCGGCAGCTTTGGGTCAGCCTCGAGGGGTATAGTACCCGGGGAGCTGTTTTTT.

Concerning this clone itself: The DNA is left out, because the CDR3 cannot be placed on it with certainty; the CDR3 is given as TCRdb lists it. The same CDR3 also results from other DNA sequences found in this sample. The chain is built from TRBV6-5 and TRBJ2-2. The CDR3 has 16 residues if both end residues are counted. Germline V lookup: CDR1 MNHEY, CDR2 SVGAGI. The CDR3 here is CASSYSSGRDTGELFF.